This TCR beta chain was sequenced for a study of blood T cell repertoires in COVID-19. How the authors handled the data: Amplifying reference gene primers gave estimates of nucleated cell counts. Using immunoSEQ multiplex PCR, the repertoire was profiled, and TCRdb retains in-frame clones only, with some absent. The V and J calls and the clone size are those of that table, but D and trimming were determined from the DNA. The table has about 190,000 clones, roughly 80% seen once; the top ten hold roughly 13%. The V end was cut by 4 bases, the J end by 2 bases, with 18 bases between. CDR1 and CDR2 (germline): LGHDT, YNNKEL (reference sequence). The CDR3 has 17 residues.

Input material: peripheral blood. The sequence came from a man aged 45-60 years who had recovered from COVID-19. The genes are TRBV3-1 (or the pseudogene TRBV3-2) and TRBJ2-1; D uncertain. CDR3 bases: TGTGCCAGCAGCCTATTCCCAACTCCCAAGACCTACAATGAGCAGTTCTTC. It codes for CASSLFPTPKTYNEQFF.